The T cell receptor beta chain under discussion was sequenced for a study of OX40 agonist ivuxolimab in advanced cancers. Measured with immunoSEQ multiplex PCR; TCRdb has only the in-frame clones, and not every one. The sample records roughly 10,000 clones, 70% to 80% being singletons. Germline values: CDR1 SNHLY, CDR2 FYNNEI. CDR3 length equals 18 residues. The trim removed 4 bases at V and 0 bases at J, leaving 8 bases unmatched. The TCR comes from an adult with an advanced solid tumor such as melanoma, head and neck, liver or kidney cancer. Sequencing used CD4+ or CD8+ T cells sorted from blood, obtained in a trial of the OX40 agonist ivuxolimab. The gene calls are TRBV2 and TRBJ2-7; 14 positions agree with TRBD2. CDR3 protein: CASSGDVGTSGSSYEQYF. In DNA form, the CDR3 reads TGTGCCAGCAGTGGGGACGTTGGGACTAGCGGGAGCTCCTACGAGCAGTACTTC.